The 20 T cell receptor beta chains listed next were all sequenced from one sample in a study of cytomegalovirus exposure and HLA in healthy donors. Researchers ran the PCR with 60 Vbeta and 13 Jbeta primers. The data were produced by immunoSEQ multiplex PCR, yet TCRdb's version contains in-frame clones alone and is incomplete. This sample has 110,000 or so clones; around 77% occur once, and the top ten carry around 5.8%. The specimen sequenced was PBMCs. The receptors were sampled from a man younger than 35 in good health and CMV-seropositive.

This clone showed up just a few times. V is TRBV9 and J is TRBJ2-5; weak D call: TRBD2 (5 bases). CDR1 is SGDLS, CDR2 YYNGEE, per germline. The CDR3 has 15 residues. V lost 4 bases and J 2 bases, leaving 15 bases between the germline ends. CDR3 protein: CASSPSPGEQETQYF. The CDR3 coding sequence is TGTGCCAGCAGCCCCTCTCCCGGGGAACAAGAGACCCAGTACTTC.

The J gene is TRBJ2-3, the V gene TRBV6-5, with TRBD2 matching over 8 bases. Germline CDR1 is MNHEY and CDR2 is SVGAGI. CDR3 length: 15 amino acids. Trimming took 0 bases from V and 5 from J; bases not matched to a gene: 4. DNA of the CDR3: TGTGCCAGCAGTTACTCCCTAAGCGGGAGAGATACGCAGTATTTT. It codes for CASSYSLSGRDTQYF.

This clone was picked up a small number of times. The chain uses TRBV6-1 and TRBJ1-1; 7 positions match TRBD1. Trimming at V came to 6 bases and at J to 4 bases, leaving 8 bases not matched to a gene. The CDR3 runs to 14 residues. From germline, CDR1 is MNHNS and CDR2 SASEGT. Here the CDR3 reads CASSLTGASTEAFF. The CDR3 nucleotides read TGTGCCAGCAGCCTTACAGGGGCGAGCACTGAAGCTTTCTTT.

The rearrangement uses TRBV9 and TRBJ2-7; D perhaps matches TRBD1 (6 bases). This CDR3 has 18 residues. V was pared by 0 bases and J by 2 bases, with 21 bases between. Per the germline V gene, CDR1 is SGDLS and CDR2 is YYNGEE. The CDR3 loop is CASSVEPLSRQEAYEQYF. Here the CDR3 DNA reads TGTGCCAGCAGCGTAGAGCCCCTGTCGCGACAGGAGGCCTACGAGCAGTACTTC.

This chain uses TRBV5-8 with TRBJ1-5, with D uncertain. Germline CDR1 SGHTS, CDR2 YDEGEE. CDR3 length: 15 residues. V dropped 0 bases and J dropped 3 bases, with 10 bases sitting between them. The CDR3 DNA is TGTGCCAGCAGCTTGGGGCAGGTGATCAATCAGCCCCAGCATTTT. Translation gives CASSLGQVINQPQHF.

The DNA of the CDR3 is TGTGCCAGCAGTCAACTAGCGGGGGGGCGAGATACGCAGTATTTT. Translating gives CASSQLAGGRDTQYF. The rearrangement uses TRBV6-1 and TRBJ2-3; 13 nucleotides agree with TRBD2. The CDR3 spans 15 residues. Losses at the gene ends were 5 bases for V and 5 bases for J; bases not matched to a gene: 4. CDR1 and CDR2 (germline): MNHNS, SASEGT.

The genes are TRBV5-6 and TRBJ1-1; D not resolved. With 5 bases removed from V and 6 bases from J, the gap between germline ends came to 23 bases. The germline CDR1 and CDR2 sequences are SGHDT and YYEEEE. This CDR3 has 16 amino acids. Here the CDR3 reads CASREGWSHLVAEAFF. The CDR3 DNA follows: TGTGCCAGCAGAGAGGGCTGGTCCCATTTGGTCGCTGAAGCTTTCTTT.

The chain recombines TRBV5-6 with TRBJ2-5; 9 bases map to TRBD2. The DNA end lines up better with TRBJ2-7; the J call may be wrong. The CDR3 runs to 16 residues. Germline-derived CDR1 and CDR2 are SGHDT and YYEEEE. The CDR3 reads CASSWWGTAGGYEQYF. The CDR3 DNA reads TGTGCCAGCAGCTGGTGGGGTACAGCGGGAGGATACGAGCAGTACTTC.

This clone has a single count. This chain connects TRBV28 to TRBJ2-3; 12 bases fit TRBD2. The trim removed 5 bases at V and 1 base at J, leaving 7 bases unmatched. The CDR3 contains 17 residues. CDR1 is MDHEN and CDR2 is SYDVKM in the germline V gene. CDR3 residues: CASSPRLAGVRTDTQYF. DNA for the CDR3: TGTGCCAGCAGTCCCAGACTAGCGGGGGTTCGCACAGATACGCAGTATTTT.

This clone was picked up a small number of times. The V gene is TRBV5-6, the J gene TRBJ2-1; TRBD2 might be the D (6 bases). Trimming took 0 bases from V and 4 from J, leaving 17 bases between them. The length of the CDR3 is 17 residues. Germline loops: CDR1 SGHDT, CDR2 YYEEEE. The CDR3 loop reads CASSLGLGGAPYNEQFF. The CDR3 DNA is TGTGCCAGCAGCTTGGGTTTAGGCGGGGCCCCATACAATGAGCAGTTCTTC.

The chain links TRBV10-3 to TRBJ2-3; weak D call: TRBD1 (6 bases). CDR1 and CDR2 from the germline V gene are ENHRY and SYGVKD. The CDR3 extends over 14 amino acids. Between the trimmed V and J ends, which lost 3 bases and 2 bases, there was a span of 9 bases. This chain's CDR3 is CAISDGQHTDTQYF. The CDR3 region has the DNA TGTGCCATCAGTGACGGACAGCACACAGATACGCAGTATTTT.

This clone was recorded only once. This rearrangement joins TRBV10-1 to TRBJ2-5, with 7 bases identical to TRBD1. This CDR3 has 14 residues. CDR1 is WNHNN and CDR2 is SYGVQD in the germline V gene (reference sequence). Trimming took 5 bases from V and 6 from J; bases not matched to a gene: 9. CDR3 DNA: TGCGCCAGCAGTAAGACCCGGACAGGAAAGACCCAGTACTTC. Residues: CASSKTRTGKTQYF.

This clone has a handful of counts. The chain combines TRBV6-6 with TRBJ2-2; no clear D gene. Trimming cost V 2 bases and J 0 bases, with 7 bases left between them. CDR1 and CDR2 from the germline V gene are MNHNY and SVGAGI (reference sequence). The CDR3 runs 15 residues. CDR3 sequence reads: CASSYSLANTGELFF. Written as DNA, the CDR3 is TGTGCCAGCAGTTACAGCCTAGCGAACACCGGGGAGCTGTTTTTT.

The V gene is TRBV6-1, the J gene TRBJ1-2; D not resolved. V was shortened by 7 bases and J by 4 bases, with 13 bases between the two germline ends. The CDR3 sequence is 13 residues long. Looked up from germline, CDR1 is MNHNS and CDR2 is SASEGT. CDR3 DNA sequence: TGTGCCAGCAAACCCCGCGGCAGCTATGGCTACACCTTC. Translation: CASKPRGSYGYTF.

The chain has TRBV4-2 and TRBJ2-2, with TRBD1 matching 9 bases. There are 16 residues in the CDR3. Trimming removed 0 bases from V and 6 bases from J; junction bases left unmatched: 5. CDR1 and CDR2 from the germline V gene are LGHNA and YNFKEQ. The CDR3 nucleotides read TGTGCCAGCAGCCAAGATAAGGACAGGGGACCCGGGGAGCTGTTTTTT. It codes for CASSQDKDRGPGELFF.

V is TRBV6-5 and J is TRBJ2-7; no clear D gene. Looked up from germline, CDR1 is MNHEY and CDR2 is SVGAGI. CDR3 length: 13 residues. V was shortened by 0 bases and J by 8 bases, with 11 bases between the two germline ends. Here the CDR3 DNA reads TGTGCCAGCAGTTACTCGTGGGCTGGTCAGCAGTACTTC. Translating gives CASSYSWAGQQYF.

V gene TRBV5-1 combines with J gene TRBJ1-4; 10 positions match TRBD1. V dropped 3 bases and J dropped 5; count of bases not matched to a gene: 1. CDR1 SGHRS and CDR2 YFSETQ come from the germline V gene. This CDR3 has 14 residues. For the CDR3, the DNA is TGCGCCAGCAGCTCGGGACAGGGGAATGAAAAACTGTTTTTT. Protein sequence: CASSSGQGNEKLFF.

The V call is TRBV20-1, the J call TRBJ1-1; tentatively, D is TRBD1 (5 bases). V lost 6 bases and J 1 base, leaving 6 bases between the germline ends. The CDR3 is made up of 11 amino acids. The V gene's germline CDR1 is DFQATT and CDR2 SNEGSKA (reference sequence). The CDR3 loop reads CSAQGNTEAFF. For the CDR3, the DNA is TGCAGTGCCCAGGGGAACACTGAAGCTTTCTTT.

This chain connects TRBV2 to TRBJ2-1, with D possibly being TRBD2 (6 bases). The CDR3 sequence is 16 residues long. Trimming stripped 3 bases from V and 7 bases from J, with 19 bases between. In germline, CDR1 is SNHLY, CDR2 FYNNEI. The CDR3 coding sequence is TGTGCCAGCAGTGATCGGGGCGGGGACTTTGGAAATGAGCAGTTCTTC. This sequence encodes CASSDRGGDFGNEQFF.

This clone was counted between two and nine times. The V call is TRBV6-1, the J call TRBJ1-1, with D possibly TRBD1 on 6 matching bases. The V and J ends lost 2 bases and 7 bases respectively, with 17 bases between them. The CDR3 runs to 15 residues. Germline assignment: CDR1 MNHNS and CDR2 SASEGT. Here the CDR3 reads CASSEPPTGAIEAFF. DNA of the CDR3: TGTGCCAGCAGTGAACCGCCGACAGGCGCTATTGAAGCTTTCTTT.